This entry concerns a single T cell receptor beta chain. The antigen this receptor binds is unknown. One base away there is no much larger clone; base qualities are not given. This sample stems from a study of T cells after yellow fever vaccination (dated by TCRdb to the late 2010s). With regard to the full study: The SMART-Seq v4 Ultra Low Input RNA kit was used to prepare libraries from fractions with low cell numbers. To track T-cell clones before and after primary and booster YFV17D yellow fever vaccination, bulk TCR alpha and beta repertoires were sequenced longitudinally. Bulk PBMC replicates and cell subsets were isolated from blood drawn at multiple timepoints before and after both primary and secondary immunization. Two healthy male donors, one aged 18 to 30 and one aged 30 to 40 years, made up the cohort.

Per the publication, the treatment or condition label means: live attenuated yellow fever vaccine strain. At each blood-draw timepoint, two biological replicates of bulk PBMCs were obtained. A standard Ficoll-Paque protocol was used to isolate PBMCs from peripheral blood. TriZol was used to extract RNA from bulk PBMCs, from CD4 and CD8 fractions, and from dextramer-positive and dextramer-negative fractions. What the authors observed across the whole study: Computational filtering was required because FACS-sorted repertoires could contain abundant contaminating clonotypes from the bulk population. The secondary T-cell response was found to be weaker but faster than the primary response, with a peak reached on day 5 rather than on day 15. Most clones expanded after primary vaccination (around 96% of CD4 and 88% of CD8) were re-detected after the booster, suggesting that broad memory maintenance occurred. A small share of clonotypes was detected in both CD4 and CD8 compartments, with the overlap likely arising from convergent recombination. The study included only two donors, which limits how far the findings can be generalized.

TCR cDNA was synthesized by 5'RACE template switching, which introduced a universal primer site and unique molecular identifiers. Priming for cDNA synthesis came from both the TCR alpha and TCR beta constant segments. Two PCR steps were used to amplify libraries, with sample barcodes and sequencing adapters being added in the second step. Sequencing of libraries was performed on Illumina HiSeq 2500 (2x100 bp) or NovaSeq (2x150 bp). In the authors' own workflow: Reads were demultiplexed and collapsed into UMI consensus sequences with MIGEC, and V(D)J alignment was performed with MiXCR. Using edgeR on replicate PBMC samples, clonotypes were called vaccine-responding if FDR was below 0.01 and the log2 fold change was above 5 up to day 15. Each bulk clonotype was labeled CD4 or CD8 based on which sequenced repertoire, CD4 or CD8, contained the clonotype at higher abundance. TCRdb reworked the public reads: Q25 trimming with fastp, MiXCR clone assembly, productive beta chains retained. Each record represents a unique CDR3 protein, reported with the most common genes and DNA among its rows. TCRdb, rather than the study authors, made the V and J calls. Here the sample has 510,000 or so distinct CDR3 sequences; under 25% occur a single time. The ten largest make up around an eighth of the sample.

Here the sequenced sample was PBMCs, taken 15 days after the yellow fever booster vaccination. This clonotype was sampled from a man aged 25 to 40 who received the YFV17D yellow fever vaccine.

The CDR3 region: CASSQDEGYTEAFF. The DNA sequence is TGCGCCAGCAGCCAAGACGAGGGCTATACTGAAGCTTTCTTT. The chain is made from TRBV4-3 and TRBJ1-1; the D gene assignment is ambiguous. The CDR3 spans 14 residues, from the cysteine through the phenylalanine. Only the CDR3 DNA is retained, 42 bases long and in frame from the first base. Trimming at the junction amounts to 0 bases on V and 5 bases on J, and the germline ends lie 10 bases apart. The CDR1 and CDR2 encoded by the germline V gene are LGHNA and YSLEER.